A selection of T cell receptor beta chains follows, all from one sample in a study of blood T cell repertoires in COVID-19. Profiled with immunoSEQ multiplex PCR; TCRdb holds only in-frame clones, not every one. Found here are 250,000 to 300,000 clones, around 84% of them singletons; the top ten hold about 5%. The sequenced sample consisted of PBMCs or T cells enriched from blood (not recorded which). The receptors here all came from a man aged 35-49 years who had been exposed to COVID-19. Each CDR3 is given with its conserved first and last residue. Fields, in order: V gene, clone size, D gene, J gene, CDR3 protein, CDR3 DNA. The D gene is left open where the match is weak. Only some rows state a clone size, as once, few, many or a class for expanded clones.

v_gene: TRBV4-1
abundance: once
d_gene: NA
j_gene: TRBJ1-5
CDR3aa: CASSQEQVSKPQHF
CDR3nt: TGCGCCAGCAGCCAAGAGCAGGTTTCTAAGCCCCAGCATTTT

v_gene: TRBV15
abundance: NA
d_gene: TRBD2
j_gene: TRBJ2-1
CDR3aa: CATSRELPRLAGGSNEQFF
CDR3nt: TGTGCCACCAGCAGAGAGTTACCAAGACTAGCGGGAGGGTCCAATGAGCAGTTCTTC

v_gene: TRBV5-6
abundance: NA
d_gene: NA
j_gene: TRBJ1-2
CDR3aa: CASSSGHPGPDGF
CDR3nt: TGTGCCAGCAGCTCGGGACACCCGGGGCCGGATGGATTC

v_gene: TRBV4-1
abundance: few
d_gene: NA
j_gene: TRBJ1-1
CDR3aa: CASSLDGENTEAFF
CDR3nt: TGCGCCAGCAGCCTCGACGGAGAGAACACTGAAGCTTTCTTT

v_gene: TRBV27
abundance: NA
d_gene: TRBD1
j_gene: TRBJ1-4
CDR3aa: CASSLQGAGRKLFF
CDR3nt: TGTGCCAGCAGTCTTCAGGGGGCCGGGCGGAAACTGTTTTTT

v_gene: TRBV7-2
abundance: few
d_gene: TRBD2
j_gene: TRBJ2-1
CDR3aa: CASSLVVGGRDTEQFF
CDR3nt: TGTGCCAGCAGCTTAGTGGTAGGCGGGAGGGATACTGAGCAGTTCTTC

v_gene: TRBV7-9
abundance: few
d_gene: TRBD2
j_gene: TRBJ2-5
CDR3aa: CASSSAKTSGKETQYF
CDR3nt: TGTGCCAGCAGCTCAGCAAAGACTAGCGGTAAAGAGACCCAGTACTTC

v_gene: TRBV2
abundance: NA
d_gene: NA
j_gene: TRBJ2-2
CDR3aa: CARSDGSITGELFF
CDR3nt: TGTGCCAGATCGGACGGGAGCATCACCGGGGAGCTGTTTTTT

v_gene: TRBV24-1
abundance: NA
d_gene: NA
j_gene: TRBJ1-1
CDR3aa: CATSDWTATEAFF
CDR3nt: TGTGCCACCAGTGATTGGACAGCCACTGAAGCTTTCTTT

v_gene: TRBV18
abundance: NA
d_gene: TRBD1
j_gene: TRBJ2-6
CDR3aa: CASSSSQGARANVLTF
CDR3nt: TGTGCCAGCTCATCTTCCCAGGGGGCCAGGGCCAACGTCCTGACTTTC

v_gene: TRBV5-6
abundance: NA
d_gene: NA
j_gene: TRBJ2-4
CDR3aa: CASSFRVTVQYF
CDR3nt: TGTGCCAGCAGCTTCAGGGTCACCGTACAGTACTTC

v_gene: TRBV3-1/TRBV3-2
abundance: few
d_gene: NA
j_gene: TRBJ2-1
CDR3aa: CASSQFNYEQFF
CDR3nt: TGTGCCAGCAGCCAATTCAACTATGAGCAGTTCTTC

v_gene: TRBV28
abundance: NA
d_gene: NA
j_gene: TRBJ1-5
CDR3aa: CASSFPNGQPQHF
CDR3nt: TGTGCCAGCAGTTTCCCCAATGGCCAGCCCCAGCATTTT

v_gene: TRBV12-3/TRBV12-4
abundance: NA
d_gene: NA
j_gene: TRBJ1-1
CDR3aa: CASSPRYTEAFF
CDR3nt: TGTGCCAGCAGCCCGAGGTACACTGAAGCTTTCTTT

v_gene: TRBV2
abundance: NA
d_gene: NA
j_gene: TRBJ2-4
CDR3aa: CASRGAGNIQYF
CDR3nt: TGTGCCAGCAGGGGGGCAGGAAACATTCAGTACTTC

v_gene: TRBV6-6
abundance: NA
d_gene: NA
j_gene: TRBJ2-1
CDR3aa: CASTINGGEQFF
CDR3nt: TGTGCCAGCACTATAAACGGGGGTGAGCAGTTCTTC